Each of the 28 T cell receptor beta chains below was sequenced from the same sample in a study of early T cells in non-severe SARS-CoV-2 infection (dated by TCRdb to about 2021). The library was made by 5' RACE. Sequencer: NextSeq 500. TCRdb ran its own pipeline on the public reads, namely fastp trimming at Q25 and MiXCR clone calling, and kept in-frame beta chains. Identical CDR3 protein sequences are pooled into one entry, listed with their most common genes and DNA. For this sample the table gives about 40,000 distinct CDR3 sequences, of which roughly 4.3% were detected only once. The top ten hold about 5% of the sample. The sample comprised whole blood. These receptor sequences come from an adult who was a healthcare worker with PCR-confirmed SARS-CoV-2 infection or an uninfected control (not recorded which).

The chain uses TRBV12-3 or TRBV12-4 and TRBJ2-1; TRBD2 aligns across 10 bases. V dropped 5 bases and J dropped 4; count of bases not matched to a gene: 14. CDR3 length: 18 residues. This CDR3 is CASSPQPGLAGEYNEQFF. The CDR3 nucleotides are TGTGCCAGCAGTCCCCAACCTGGGCTAGCGGGAGAATACAATGAGCAGTTCTTC.

The table lists this clonotype with many counts. The chain carries TRBV7-2 and TRBJ2-7; D is uncertain. Germline V CDR1 and CDR2: SGHTA, FQGNSA. This CDR3 is built from 12 residues. Trimming took off 3 bases at V and 2 bases at J, with 5 bases between the two ends. The CDR3 sequence: CASSLTAYEQYF. DNA of the CDR3: TGTGCCAGCAGCTTGACCGCCTACGAGCAGTACTTC.

This clonotype has a count of ten or more. This chain links TRBV6-1 with TRBJ2-7; D gene ambiguous. With 4 bases removed from V and 3 bases from J, the gap between germline ends came to 16 bases. The CDR3 covers 15 residues. CDR1 and CDR2 (germline): MNHNS, SASEGT. CDR3 coding DNA: TGTGCCAGCAGTGCCGGCTGGTCCCAGATCTACGAGCAGTACTTC. This translates into CASSAGWSQIYEQYF.

This rearrangement joins TRBV2 to TRBJ2-1, with 10 bases lining up with TRBD2. V lost 5 bases and J lost 3; bases outside the gene matches: 7. The germline V gene has CDR1 SNHLY and CDR2 FYNNEI. The CDR3 consists of 16 residues. CDR3 DNA sequence: TGTGCCAGCAGTTTAGCTAGCGGGGGATACTACAATGAGCAGTTCTTC. It codes for CASSLASGGYYNEQFF.

This clonotype was detected many times. This chain uses TRBV20-1 with TRBJ1-2; D not certain. The CDR3 extends over 13 amino acids. Germline CDR1 reads DFQATT; CDR2 reads SNEGSKA (reference sequence). The V end lost 0 bases, the J end lost 1 base, and 6 bases lay between the germline ends. CDR3 coding DNA: TGCAGTGCTAGAGAAGAAAGTAACTATGGCTACACCTTC. Encoded protein: CSAREESNYGYTF.

V gene TRBV7-3 combines with J gene TRBJ2-2, with D perhaps given as TRBD1 or TRBD2 (5 bases each). The CDR3 is made up of 14 amino acids. Germline V gives CDR1 SGHTA, CDR2 FQGTGA. V dropped 5 bases and J dropped 2 bases, with 9 bases sitting between them. CDR3 coding DNA: TGTGCCAGCAGCATAGGGACCAACACCGGGGAGCTGTTTTTT. As protein: CASSIGTNTGELFF.

This clonotype was recorded a few times. This chain links TRBV6-5 with TRBJ1-1; maybe TRBD1 (6 bases). The CDR3 consists of 15 residues. CDR1 MNHEY and CDR2 SVGAGI come from the germline V gene. Trimming took 5 bases from V and 4 from J, leaving 17 bases between them. The CDR3 sequence: CASSIQGILATEAFF. Here the CDR3 DNA reads TGTGCCAGCAGTATCCAGGGGATTTTGGCCACTGAAGCTTTCTTT.

This clonotype was observed at least ten times. The J gene is TRBJ2-1, the V gene TRBV28; 9 nucleotides agree with TRBD2. The junction had 4 bases not matched to a gene; V was cut back by 4 bases and J by 6 bases. Per germline, CDR1 MDHEN and CDR2 SYDVKM. The CDR3 loop spans 14 amino acids. Here the CDR3 DNA reads TGTGCCAGCAGTTCCTTAGCGGGAGTCAATGAGCAGTTCTTC. It translates to CASSSLAGVNEQFF.

This clonotype was seen only a few times. V gene TRBV9 combines with J gene TRBJ2-4; 10 bases match TRBD2. Per germline, CDR1 SGDLS and CDR2 YYNGEE. The CDR3 is 17 amino acids. V lost 0 bases, J lost 5 bases, and 8 bases stayed unmatched. The CDR3 region is CASSVGPSGSPQNIQYF. CDR3 nucleotides: TGTGCCAGCAGCGTAGGTCCTAGCGGGAGTCCCCAAAACATTCAGTACTTC. The whole variable domain, filled in from reference TRBV9 and TRBJ2-4, reads DSGVTQTPKHLITATGQRVTLRCSPRSGDLSVYWYQQSLDQGLQFLIQYYNGEERAKGNILERFSAQQFPDLHSELNLSSLELGDSALYFCASSVGPSGSPQNIQYFGAGTRLSVL.

This clonotype was detected only a few times. The chain carries TRBV7-2 and TRBJ1-2; a possible D gene is TRBD1 (6 bases). This CDR3 is 15 amino acids long. The germline V gene has CDR1 SGHTA and CDR2 FQGNSA. Deletions cut 7 bases from V and 5 bases from J, with 20 bases between. CDR3 coding DNA: TGTGCCAGCACCATAGGACAGTCCGCACCATATGGCTACACCTTC. It codes for CASTIGQSAPYGYTF.

This clonotype has a handful of counts. The chain is built from TRBV30 and TRBJ1-1; D unresolved. V was shortened by 4 bases and J by 5 bases, with 11 bases between the two germline ends. There are 12 residues in the CDR3. From germline, CDR1 is GTSNPN and CDR2 SVGIG (reference sequence). The DNA of the CDR3 is TGTGCCTGGACCCCTTTAGGGACTGAAGCTTTCTTT. It specifies CAWTPLGTEAFF.

The chain carries TRBV4-3 and TRBJ1-1; unclear D gene. This CDR3 comprises 13 residues. CDR1 LGHNA and CDR2 YSLEER come from the germline V gene. Trimming left V 1 base short and J 1 base short, with 4 bases between. The CDR3 DNA reads as TGCGCCAGCAGCCAAGCACGGAACACTGAAGCTTTCTTT. It encodes CASSQARNTEAFF.

This clonotype turned up a few times. This rearrangement joins TRBV7-2 to TRBJ1-3; D ambiguous. This CDR3 region has 12 residues. From germline, CDR1 is SGHTA and CDR2 FQGNSA. V gave up 3 bases and J gave up 8 bases, with 8 bases separating them. CDR3 nucleotide sequence: TGTGCCAGCAGCTTTTACGCTGACACCATATATTTT. Protein sequence: CASSFYADTIYF.

The table lists this clonotype with many counts. The chain recombines TRBV9 with TRBJ2-3; D is unresolved. Germline CDR1 is SGDLS and CDR2 is YYNGEE. The germline V and J ends were trimmed by 0 bases and 0 bases, with 11 bases remaining between them. The CDR3 has 16 residues. This chain's CDR3 is CASSVAARTSTDTQYF. CDR3 in DNA: TGTGCCAGCAGCGTAGCGGCTAGAACTAGCACAGATACGCAGTATTTT.

There are a few counts of this clonotype. The chain has TRBV19 and TRBJ2-1; 10 positions agree with TRBD2. The CDR3 has 15 amino acids. J lost 2 bases, V lost 5 bases, and 3 bases had no gene match. CDR1 and CDR2 (germline): LNHDA, SQIVND (reference sequence). Here the CDR3 DNA reads TGTGCCAGTAGTGCTAGCGGGGGAACCTACAATGAGCAGTTCTTC. It specifies CASSASGGTYNEQFF.

There are many counts of this clonotype. The chain links TRBV7-9 to TRBJ2-6; D is uncertain. Germline CDR1 reads SEHNR; CDR2 reads FQNEAQ (reference sequence). V lost 6 bases, J lost 1 base, and 4 bases lay in between. The CDR3 extends over 13 amino acids. CDR3 DNA: TGTGCCAGCAGGGTTTCTGGGGCCAACGTCCTGACTTTC. It yields the protein CASRVSGANVLTF.

This chain uses TRBV18 with TRBJ2-5, with a weak D call TRBD2 (6 bases). Germline V gene data show CDR1 as KGHSH and CDR2 as LQKENI. Trimming left V 3 bases short and J 4 bases short, with 6 bases between. The CDR3 runs 12 residues. In DNA, the CDR3 is TGTGCCAGCTCACCGGGAGGAGAGACCCAGTACTTC. Amino acid sequence: CASSPGGETQYF.

This clonotype was seen only a few times. This chain joins TRBV30 and TRBJ1-3, with D hard to call. V was cut by 2 bases and J by 1 base, with 6 bases left in between. Per germline, CDR1 GTSNPN and CDR2 SVGIG (reference sequence). This CDR3 is 13 amino acids long. The CDR3 spells CAWSFGSGNTIYF. CDR3 DNA: TGTGCCTGGAGTTTCGGTTCTGGAAACACCATATATTTT.

This clonotype was seen more than once but under ten times. The gene calls are TRBV7-2 and TRBJ1-1; D ambiguous. From germline, CDR1 is SGHTA and CDR2 FQGNSA. V gave up 3 bases and J gave up 5 bases, with 4 bases separating them. The CDR3 sequence is 11 residues long. As DNA, the CDR3 is TGTGCCAGCAGCTTCGGAACTGAAGCTTTCTTT. Protein sequence: CASSFGTEAFF.

Many counts were recorded for this clonotype. The chain is built from TRBV7-2 and TRBJ1-2; D is undetermined. Germline assignment: CDR1 SGHTA and CDR2 FQGNSA. The CDR3 is 15 residues long. Deletions cut 5 bases from V and 3 bases from J, with 16 bases between. The CDR3 DNA reads as TGTGCCAGCAGCCCCACCCGGTTCGGACACTATGGCTACACCTTC. Its translation: CASSPTRFGHYGYTF.

The V and J genes are TRBV19 and TRBJ2-5, with D perhaps TRBD1 or TRBD2 (6 bases each). V was pared by 4 bases and J by 3 bases, with 9 bases between. CDR1 is LNHDA and CDR2 is SQIVND in the germline V gene (reference sequence). This CDR3 has 13 amino acids. CDR3 amino acids: CASSTGAEETQYF. CDR3 DNA: TGTGCCAGTAGTACGGGGGCGGAAGAGACCCAGTACTTC.

DNA for the CDR3: TGCGCCAGGTCCCCGGCTTACGAGCAGTACTTC. This sequence encodes CARSPAYEQYF. The genes are TRBV5-1 and TRBJ2-7, with no clear D. Germline loops: CDR1 SGHRS, CDR2 YFSETQ. Trimming shortened V by 8 bases and J by 4 bases, and 10 bases separated the two germline ends. The CDR3 runs to 11 residues.

In this sample, this clonotype turned up many times. V is TRBV18 and J is TRBJ2-5; tentative D call: TRBD2 (5 bases). The CDR3 totals 15 residues. Trimming removed 2 bases from V and 1 base from J, with 11 bases in between. Germline V gives CDR1 KGHSH, CDR2 LQKENI. The CDR3, as DNA: TGTGCCAGCTCACCAGCCGCTGGGAGCCAAGAGACCCAGTACTTC. It codes for CASSPAAGSQETQYF.

This clonotype was seen ten or more times. V gene TRBV28 combines with J gene TRBJ2-7; the D gene is possibly TRBD2 (6 bases). Trimming stripped 1 base from V and 5 bases from J, with 18 bases between. Germline CDR1 reads MDHEN; CDR2 reads SYDVKM. There are 16 residues in the CDR3. This CDR3 reads CASSLSWVAETDEQYF. The CDR3, as DNA: TGTGCCAGCAGTTTATCATGGGTAGCGGAGACTGACGAGCAGTACTTC.

Ten or more counts support this clonotype. The CDR3 loop is CATSDLGQGQETQYF. In nucleotides, the CDR3 is TGTGCCACCAGTGATTTAGGACAGGGTCAGGAGACCCAGTACTTC. The V and J genes are TRBV24-1 and TRBJ2-5; 8 nucleotides line up with TRBD1. This CDR3 has 15 amino acids. The V and J ends lost 1 base and 5 bases, in that order; junction bases with no gene match: 5. Germline CDR1 and CDR2: KGHDR and SFDVKD.

The chain links TRBV28 to TRBJ2-4, with D possibly matching TRBD2 (6 bases). The germline gives CDR1 MDHEN, CDR2 SYDVKM. The CDR3 has 15 residues. Trimming took off 6 bases at V and 2 bases at J, with 14 bases between the two ends. In nucleotides, the CDR3 is TGTGCCAGCAGCACCTCTAGCGCTCCCAAAAACATTCAGTACTTC. Protein sequence: CASSTSSAPKNIQYF.

This clonotype was seen many times. The chain uses TRBV27 and TRBJ2-7; D tentatively fits TRBD1 or TRBD2 (5 bases each). Trimming shortened V by 5 bases and J by 3 bases, and 17 bases separated the two germline ends. The CDR3 contains 15 residues. Germline assignment: CDR1 MNHEY and CDR2 SMNVEV (reference sequence). In DNA form, the CDR3 reads TGTGCCAGCAGTCTGAACGGGGCGGCTGGCTACGAGCAGTACTTC. Translated: CASSLNGAAGYEQYF.

This clonotype was seen many times. The rearrangement links TRBV4-3 to TRBJ2-3; the D gene is possibly TRBD2 (6 bases). The CDR3 is made up of 15 amino acids. The V gene's germline CDR1 is LGHNA and CDR2 YSLEER. Trimming removed 0 bases from V and 1 base from J, with 8 bases in between. The CDR3 spells CASSQDPGGTDTQYF. The CDR3 DNA sequence: TGCGCCAGCAGCCAAGATCCGGGGGGCACAGATACGCAGTATTTT.